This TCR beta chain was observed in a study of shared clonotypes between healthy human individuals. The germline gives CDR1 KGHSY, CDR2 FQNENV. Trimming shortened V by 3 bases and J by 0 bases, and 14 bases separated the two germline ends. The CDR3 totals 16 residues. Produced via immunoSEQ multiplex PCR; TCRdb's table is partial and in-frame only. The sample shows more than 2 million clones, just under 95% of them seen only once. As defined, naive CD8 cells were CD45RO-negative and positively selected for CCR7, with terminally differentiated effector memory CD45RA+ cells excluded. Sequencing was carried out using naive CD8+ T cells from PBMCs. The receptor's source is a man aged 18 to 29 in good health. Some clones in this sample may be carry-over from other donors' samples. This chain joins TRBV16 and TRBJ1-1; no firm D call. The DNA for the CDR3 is TGTGCCAGCAGCCACCGCCTCGTAACGGTGAACACTGAAGCTTTCTTT. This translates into CASSHRLVTVNTEAFF.